Below, 10 T cell receptor beta chains from the same sample are listed, as sequenced in a study of blood T cell repertoires in COVID-19. Sequenced by immunoSEQ multiplex PCR; TCRdb stores in-frame clones only, minus some. The profile covers 200,000 to 250,000 clones, with roughly four fifths appearing a single time and roughly 7.6% taken by the ten largest. The sample taken for sequencing was peripheral blood. The receptor set was obtained from a woman of 80 years or more with COVID-19, enrolled during active disease.

CDR3 sequence: CASSRREGGIDEKLFF. CDR3 DNA: TGTGCCAGCTCTCGCCGCGAAGGGGGCATCGATGAAAAACTGTTTTTT. This chain uses TRBV2 with TRBJ1-4, with 7 bases fitting TRBD1. Germline trimming cut 8 bases from V and 6 bases from J; bases unmatched to any gene: 15. The CDR3 runs to 16 residues. Germline V gene data show CDR1 as SNHLY and CDR2 as FYNNEI.

The chain's CDR3 is CASSRGWGNQPQHF. The DNA for the CDR3 is TGTGCCAGTTCGAGAGGATGGGGCAATCAGCCCCAGCATTTT. The chain is built from TRBV19 and TRBJ1-5; the D is unclear. Germline CDR1 LNHDA, CDR2 SQIVND (reference sequence). CDR3 length equals 14 residues. The V and J ends lost 8 bases and 2 bases respectively, with 13 bases between them.

The gene calls are TRBV6-6 and TRBJ2-2; 7 nucleotides match TRBD2. J lost 2 bases, V lost 8 bases, and 5 bases had no gene match. Germline V lookup: CDR1 MNHNY, CDR2 SVGAGI (reference sequence). This CDR3 contains 14 residues. The DNA of the CDR3 is TGTGCCAGCGCGGCTAGCGGCAACACCGGGGAGCTGTTTTTT. Encoded protein: CASAASGNTGELFF.

J is TRBJ2-1 and V is TRBV20-1; 10 bases are shared with TRBD2. The V segment lost 3 bases and the J segment 2 bases; nucleotides outside the gene matches: 13. From germline, CDR1 is DFQATT and CDR2 SNEGSKA (reference sequence). This CDR3 has 18 amino acids. As DNA, the CDR3 is TGCAGTGCTAGTCCTAGCGGGGGTCTCCGGATGACCTACAATGAGCAGTTCTTC. Translated: CSASPSGGLRMTYNEQFF.

This chain links TRBV27 with TRBJ2-3, with a tentative D call TRBD2 (6 bases). The V end lost 6 bases, the J end lost 3 bases, and 7 bases lay between the germline ends. CDR1 and CDR2 (germline): MNHEY, SMNVEV (reference sequence). The CDR3 consists of 12 residues. As DNA, the CDR3 is TGTGCCAGCAGGGACTATACAGATACGCAGTATTTT. The encoded protein is CASRDYTDTQYF.

This sequence joins TRBV19 and TRBJ1-3, with no clear D. Trimming took off 5 bases at V and 4 bases at J, with 12 bases between the two ends. This CDR3 comprises 14 residues. Germline CDR1 is LNHDA and CDR2 is SQIVND (reference sequence). The CDR3 loop reads CASSRRFRGNTIYF. CDR3 in DNA: TGTGCCAGTAGTCGTCGGTTCCGCGGAAACACCATATATTTT.

This clone was detected only once. V is TRBV19 and J is TRBJ1-1; TRBD1 aligns across 8 bases. The CDR3 covers 16 residues. Germline assignment: CDR1 LNHDA and CDR2 SQIVND (reference sequence). The V and J ends lost 3 bases and 0 bases, in that order; junction bases with no gene match: 6. CDR3 in DNA: TGTGCCAGTAGTATGAGGACAGGGCATTTGAACACTGAAGCTTTCTTT. Its translation is CASSMRTGHLNTEAFF.

About this clone: The junction departs from the called germline gene at one end, perhaps through a read error. This chain links TRBV7-7 with TRBJ2-1, with D unclear. This CDR3 is 13 amino acids long. The germline V gene encodes CDR1 SSHAT and CDR2 FNYEAQ (reference sequence). The CDR3 is CASSSGEDNEQFF. The CDR3 DNA reads TGTGCTAGCAGCTCCGGCGAGGACAATGAGCAGTTCTTC.

This chain connects TRBV18 to TRBJ2-7, with D possibly being TRBD2 (5 bases). Germline lookup yields CDR1 KGHSH and CDR2 LQKENI. The V end lost 6 bases, the J end lost 5 bases, and 17 bases lay between the germline ends. This CDR3 has 14 amino acids. The CDR3 region is CASSVAGKDNEQYF. CDR3 sequence (DNA): TGTGCCAGCTCGGTGGCCGGGAAAGACAACGAGCAGTACTTC.

V and J are TRBV12-3 or TRBV12-4 and TRBJ2-2, with D unclear. The CDR3 has 13 amino acids. Trimming took 4 bases from V and 5 from J, leaving 8 bases between them. In DNA form, the CDR3 reads TGTGCCAGCAGTTCGTTCAGAACCGGGGAGCTGTTTTTT. Encoded protein: CASSSFRTGELFF.